One sample yielded the 7 T cell receptor beta chains listed below, sequenced in a study of T-cell memory formation after mild COVID-19. TCRdb re-analysed the 5' RACE reads in MiXCR, keeping a single row per CDR3 protein. The sample comprises just under 550,000 distinct CDR3 sequences, roughly 22% of which are singletons, and about an eighth rests with the top ten. The sample taken for sequencing was PBMCs or a T cell subset sorted from them (not recorded which). The receptors come from an adult woman who had mild COVID-19 (a few samples of this study predate the infection). Cell type and time point are not known.

This clonotype was picked up a small number of times. This sequence joins TRBV20-1 and TRBJ2-7, with 9 bases identical to TRBD1. V lost 1 base to trimming and J lost 2 bases; unmatched junction nucleotides: 6. Germline assignment: CDR1 DFQATT and CDR2 SNEGSKA (reference sequence). The CDR3 spans 15 residues. CDR3 residues: CSARVERDRAYEQYF. As DNA, the CDR3 is TGCAGTGCTAGAGTGGAGAGGGACAGGGCCTACGAGCAGTACTTC.

In its sample, this clonotype was seen a few times. The V gene is TRBV20-1, the J gene TRBJ2-3; D unresolved. Germline V CDR1 and CDR2: DFQATT, SNEGSKA (reference sequence). V lost 0 bases and J lost 0, with 16 bases in between. This CDR3 has 17 residues. CDR3 sequence: CSARDFRTAISTDTQYF. For the CDR3, the DNA is TGCAGTGCTAGAGACTTTCGGACGGCCATTAGCACAGATACGCAGTATTTT.

This clonotype was observed a handful of times. The chain couples TRBV19 to TRBJ2-2; 11 bases fit TRBD2. Trimming at V came to 9 bases and at J to 6 bases, leaving 6 bases not matched to a gene. This CDR3 region has 14 residues. Germline-derived CDR1 and CDR2 are LNHDA and SQIVND (reference sequence). In nucleotides, the CDR3 is TGTGCCAGCAACGTACTAGCGGGAGCCGGGGAGCTGTTTTTT. This codes for CASNVLAGAGELFF.

This sequence joins TRBV5-4 and TRBJ2-3, with 7 bases aligning to TRBD2. The CDR3 extends over 15 amino acids. Germline assignment: CDR1 SGHNT and CDR2 YYREEE (reference sequence). The V and J ends lost 3 bases and 0 bases, in that order; junction bases with no gene match: 4. For the CDR3, the DNA is TGTGCCAGCAGCTCCTGGGGGGGAAGCACAGATACGCAGTATTTT. This codes for CASSSWGGSTDTQYF.

This clonotype was detected once. CDR3 DNA sequence: TGTGCCAGTAGCTGGACGGGGAGGCGTTATGGCTACACCTTC. Its protein product is CASSWTGRRYGYTF. The J gene is TRBJ1-2, the V gene TRBV19; no firm D call. Trimming removed 6 bases at V and 5 bases at J, with 16 bases between. The CDR3 is 14 residues long. Per germline, CDR1 LNHDA and CDR2 SQIVND (reference sequence).

This clonotype has more than one count but fewer than ten. The chain recombines TRBV12-3 or TRBV12-4 with TRBJ1-1; 10 bases are shared with TRBD1. This CDR3 region has 16 residues. V dropped 5 bases and J dropped 6; count of bases not matched to a gene: 12. Written as DNA, the CDR3 is TGTGCCAGCAGTGCTCCACCGGGACAGGGGAGCTCTGAAGCTTTCTTT. Its protein is CASSAPPGQGSSEAFF.

J is TRBJ1-1 and V is TRBV7-2; D is unresolved. Looked up from germline, CDR1 is SGHTA and CDR2 is FQGNSA. Deletions cut 1 base from V and 11 bases from J, with 11 bases between. The CDR3 is made up of 12 amino acids. CDR3 in amino acids: CASSLDVGMAFF. In DNA form, the CDR3 reads TGTGCCAGCAGCTTAGATGTAGGGATGGCTTTCTTT.